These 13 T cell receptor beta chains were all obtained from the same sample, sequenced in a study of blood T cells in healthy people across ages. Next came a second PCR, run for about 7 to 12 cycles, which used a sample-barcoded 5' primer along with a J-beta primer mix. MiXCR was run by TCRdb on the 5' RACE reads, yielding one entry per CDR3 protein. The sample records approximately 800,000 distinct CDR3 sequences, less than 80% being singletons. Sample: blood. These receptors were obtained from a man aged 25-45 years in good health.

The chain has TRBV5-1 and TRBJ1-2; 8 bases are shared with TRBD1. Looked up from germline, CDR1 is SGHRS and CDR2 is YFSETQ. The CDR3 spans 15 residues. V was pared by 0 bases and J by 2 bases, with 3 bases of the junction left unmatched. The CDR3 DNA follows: TGCGCCAGCAGCTTGGCCGGGGACAGGAACTATGGCTACACCTTC. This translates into CASSLAGDRNYGYTF.

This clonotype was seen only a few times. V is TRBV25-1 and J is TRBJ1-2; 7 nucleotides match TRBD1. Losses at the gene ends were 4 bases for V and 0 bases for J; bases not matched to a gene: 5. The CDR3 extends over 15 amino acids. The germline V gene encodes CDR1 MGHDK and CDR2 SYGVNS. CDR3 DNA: TGTGCCAGCAGTGGACCGACAGGGACTAACTATGGCTACACCTTC. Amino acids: CASSGPTGTNYGYTF.

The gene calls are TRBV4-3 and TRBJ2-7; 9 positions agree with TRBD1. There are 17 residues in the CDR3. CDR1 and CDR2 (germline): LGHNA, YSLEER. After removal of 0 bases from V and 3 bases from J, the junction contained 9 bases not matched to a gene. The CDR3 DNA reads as TGCGCCAGCAGCCAAGAAGGGTTAGGGACAGGGAGCTACGAGCAGTACTTC. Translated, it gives CASSQEGLGTGSYEQYF.

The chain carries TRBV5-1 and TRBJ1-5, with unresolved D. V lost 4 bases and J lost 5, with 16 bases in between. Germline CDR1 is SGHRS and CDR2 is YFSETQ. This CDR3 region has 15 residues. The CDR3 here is CASSLSGTRDQPQHF. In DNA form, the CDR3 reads TGCGCCAGCAGCCTATCGGGTACACGGGATCAGCCCCAGCATTTT.

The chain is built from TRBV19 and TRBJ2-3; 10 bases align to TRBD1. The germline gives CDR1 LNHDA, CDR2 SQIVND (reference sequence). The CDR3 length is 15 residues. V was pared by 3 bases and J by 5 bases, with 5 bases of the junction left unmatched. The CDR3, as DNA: TGTGCCAGTAGTATCCGGGACAGGGGCGGAGATACGCAGTATTTT. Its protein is CASSIRDRGGDTQYF.

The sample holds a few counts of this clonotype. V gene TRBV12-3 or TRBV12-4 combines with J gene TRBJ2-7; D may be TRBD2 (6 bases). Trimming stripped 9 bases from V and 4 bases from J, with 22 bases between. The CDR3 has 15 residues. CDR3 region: CASKYDGGGGYEQYF. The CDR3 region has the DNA TGTGCCAGTAAATATGATGGGGGTGGGGGGTACGAGCAGTACTTC.

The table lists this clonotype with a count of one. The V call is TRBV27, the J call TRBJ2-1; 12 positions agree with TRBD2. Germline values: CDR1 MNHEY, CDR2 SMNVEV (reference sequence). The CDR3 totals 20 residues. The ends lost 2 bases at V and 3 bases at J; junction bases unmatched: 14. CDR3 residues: CASSLNPGLAGTAIYNEQFF. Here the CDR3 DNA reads TGTGCCAGCAGTTTAAACCCGGGACTAGCGGGCACTGCTATCTACAATGAGCAGTTCTTC.

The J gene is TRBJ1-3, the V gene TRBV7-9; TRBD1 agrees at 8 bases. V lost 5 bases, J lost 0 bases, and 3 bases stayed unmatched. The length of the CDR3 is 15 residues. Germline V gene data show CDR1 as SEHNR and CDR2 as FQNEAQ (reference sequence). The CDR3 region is CASSPDRVSGNTIYF. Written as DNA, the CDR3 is TGTGCCAGCAGCCCGGACAGGGTCTCTGGAAACACCATATATTTT. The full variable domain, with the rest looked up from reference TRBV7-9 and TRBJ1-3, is DTGVSQNPRHKITKRGQNVTFRCDPISEHNRLYWYRQTLGQGPEFLTYFQNEAQLEKSRLLSDRFSAERPKGSFSTLEIQRTEQGDSAMYLCASSPDRVSGNTIYFGEGSWLTVV.

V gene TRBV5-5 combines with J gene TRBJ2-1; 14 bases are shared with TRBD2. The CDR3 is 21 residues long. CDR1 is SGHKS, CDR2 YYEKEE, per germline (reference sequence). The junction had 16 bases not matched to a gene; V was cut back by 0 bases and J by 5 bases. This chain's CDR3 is CASSLDPKTRGTSGSNNEQFF. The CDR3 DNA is TGTGCCAGCAGCTTGGACCCAAAGACACGAGGGACTAGCGGGAGCAACAATGAGCAGTTCTTC.

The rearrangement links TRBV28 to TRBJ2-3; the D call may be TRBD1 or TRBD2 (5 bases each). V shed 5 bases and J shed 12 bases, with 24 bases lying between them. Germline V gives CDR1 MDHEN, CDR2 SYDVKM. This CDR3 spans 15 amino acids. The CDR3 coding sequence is TGTGCCAGCAGTGCCCTAGAGGGGTTCGATATACGACAGTATTTT. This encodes CASSALEGFDIRQYF.

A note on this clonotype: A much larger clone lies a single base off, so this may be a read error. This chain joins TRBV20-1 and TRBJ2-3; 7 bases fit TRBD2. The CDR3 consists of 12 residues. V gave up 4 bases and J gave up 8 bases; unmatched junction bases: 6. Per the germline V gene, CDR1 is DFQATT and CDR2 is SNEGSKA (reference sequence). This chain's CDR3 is CSAKGLVGTQYF. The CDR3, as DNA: TGCAGTGCTAAAGGACTAGTGGGTACGCAGTATTTT.

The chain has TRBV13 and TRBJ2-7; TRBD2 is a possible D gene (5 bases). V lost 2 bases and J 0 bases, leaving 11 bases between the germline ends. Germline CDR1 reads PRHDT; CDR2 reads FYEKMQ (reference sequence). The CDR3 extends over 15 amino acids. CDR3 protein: CASSLFPGSSYEQYF. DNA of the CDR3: TGTGCCAGCAGCTTATTTCCGGGGAGCTCCTACGAGCAGTACTTC.

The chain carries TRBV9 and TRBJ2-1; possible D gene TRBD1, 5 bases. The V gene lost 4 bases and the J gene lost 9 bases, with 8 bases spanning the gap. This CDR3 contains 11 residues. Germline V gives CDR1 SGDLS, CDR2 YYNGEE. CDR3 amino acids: CASSTQAEQFF. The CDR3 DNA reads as TGTGCCAGCAGCACACAGGCTGAGCAGTTCTTC.